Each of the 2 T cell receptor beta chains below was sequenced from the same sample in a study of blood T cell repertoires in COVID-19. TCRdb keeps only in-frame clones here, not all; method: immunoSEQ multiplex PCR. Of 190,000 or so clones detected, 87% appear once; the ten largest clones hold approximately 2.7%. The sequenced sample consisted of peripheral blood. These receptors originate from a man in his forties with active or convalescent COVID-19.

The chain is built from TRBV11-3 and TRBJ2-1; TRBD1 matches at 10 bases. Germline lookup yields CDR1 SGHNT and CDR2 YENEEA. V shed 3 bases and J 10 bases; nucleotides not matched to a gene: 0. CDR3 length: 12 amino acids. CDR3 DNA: TGTGCCAGCAGCTTGGGACAGGGGGAGCAGTTCTTC. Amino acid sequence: CASSLGQGEQFF.

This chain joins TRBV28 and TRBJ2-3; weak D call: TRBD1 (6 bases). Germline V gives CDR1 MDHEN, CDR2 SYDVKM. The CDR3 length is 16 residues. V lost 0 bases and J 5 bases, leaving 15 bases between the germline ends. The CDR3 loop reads CASSLWGAVLGDTQYF. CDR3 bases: TGTGCCAGCAGTTTATGGGGGGCGGTCCTGGGAGATACGCAGTATTTT.